The 4 T cell receptor beta chains below were found in one sample sequenced in a study of cytomegalovirus exposure and HLA in healthy donors. The primer mix had 60 Vbeta and 13 Jbeta primers. The protocol was immunoSEQ multiplex PCR, while the TCRdb copy is restricted to in-frame clones and leaves out a portion. This sample has 100,000 to 120,000 clones, with 70% to 85% found just once. The specimen was PBMCs. These receptors all come from a middle-aged woman in good health and CMV-seropositive.

This chain joins TRBV5-1 and TRBJ1-5; D is possibly TRBD1 (5 bases). The CDR3 loop spans 15 amino acids. The germline CDR1 and CDR2 sequences are SGHRS and YFSETQ. Trimming removed 0 bases at V and 3 bases at J, with 10 bases between. CDR3 coding DNA: TGCGCCAGCAGCTTGGGTGGGGGGAACAATCAGCCCCAGCATTTT. The encoded protein is CASSLGGGNNQPQHF.

The V gene is TRBV13, the J gene TRBJ2-7; 11 bases map to TRBD2. V was pared by 5 bases and J by 2 bases, with 5 bases of the junction left unmatched. CDR1 and CDR2 (germline): PRHDT, FYEKMQ (reference sequence). The CDR3 covers 15 residues. CDR3 sequence reads: CASSISSGGAYEQYF. The CDR3 DNA follows: TGTGCCAGCAGCATAAGTAGCGGGGGGGCCTACGAGCAGTACTTC.

This rearrangement joins TRBV20-1 to TRBJ2-2; no firm D call. The CDR3 is 11 residues long. The V end lost 3 bases, the J end lost 8 bases, and 7 bases lay between the germline ends. From germline, CDR1 is DFQATT and CDR2 SNEGSKA (reference sequence). The CDR3 nucleotides are TGCAGTGCTAGGCTCGGGGGGGAGCTGTTTTTT. Translation gives CSARLGGELFF.

The chain is built from TRBV6-6 and TRBJ1-5; 11 bases agree with TRBD1. Per the germline V gene, CDR1 is MNHNY and CDR2 is SVGAGI (reference sequence). The J segment lost 4 bases and the V segment lost 7 bases, leaving 9 bases of the junction unmatched. The CDR3 runs 16 residues. The CDR3 nucleotides read TGTGCCAGCAAACAGGGACAGGGGGATGAAAATCAGCCCCAGCATTTT. This codes for CASKQGQGDENQPQHF.